The 32 T cell receptor beta chains in this list originate from one sample, sequenced in a study of T cells in Graves' hyperthyroidism and ophthalmopathy. TCR beta CDR3 regions were amplified from RNA transcripts. Using the HTBI primer set, a first-round RT-PCR was run on the TCR CDR3. TCRdb analysed the multiplex PCR reads with MiXCR anew, one entry per CDR3 protein. The table has 480,000 or so distinct CDR3 sequences, approximately 15% seen once. Sequenced input: blood. These receptors all come from a woman aged 18-30 years with Graves' hyperthyroidism.

This clonotype was found many times. This rearrangement joins TRBV7-3 to TRBJ2-1; TRBD2 agrees at 9 bases. This CDR3 has 16 residues. V shed 0 bases, J shed 5 bases, and the junction held 5 bases outside the gene matches. Germline V gives CDR1 SGHTA, CDR2 FQGTGA. The CDR3: CASSLTGGRADNEQFF. Written as DNA, the CDR3 is TGTGCCAGCAGCTTAACAGGCGGGAGGGCCGACAATGAGCAGTTCTTC.

This clonotype was counted many times. The chain carries TRBV30 and TRBJ1-4, with 8 bases lining up with TRBD1. The junction had 6 bases not matched to a gene; V was cut back by 2 bases and J by 7 bases. Looked up from germline, CDR1 is GTSNPN and CDR2 is SVGIG (reference sequence). CDR3 size: 14 residues. The CDR3 loop is CAWSPGGASEKLFF. The CDR3 bases are TGTGCCTGGAGTCCAGGGGGCGCGAGTGAAAAACTGTTTTTT.

This clonotype was counted only a few times. This chain links TRBV4-2 with TRBJ2-5; TRBD2 matches at 7 bases. Germline CDR1 is LGHNA and CDR2 is YNFKEQ. V was clipped by 4 bases and J by 5 bases; unmatched bases: 10. The CDR3 covers 15 residues. CDR3 in DNA: TGTGCCAGCAGCCCCGTAGCGGGTTTCCTGGAGACCCAGTACTTC. Translation: CASSPVAGFLETQYF.

This clonotype was recorded many times. The rearrangement joins TRBV12-3 or TRBV12-4 to TRBJ2-7; D might be TRBD1 (5 bases). This CDR3 comprises 12 residues. The germline V and J ends were trimmed by 11 bases and 5 bases, with 16 bases remaining between them. CDR3: CAATRDPHEQYF. Here the CDR3 DNA reads TGTGCCGCAACCAGGGATCCTCACGAGCAGTACTTC.

This clonotype was seen more than once but under ten times. This may come from a read error, since a much larger clone is one base off. Written as DNA, the CDR3 is TGTGCCGGCAGTCTAAGCGGGGGCTACAATGAGCAGTTCTTC. Translated, it gives CAGSLSGGYNEQFF. The chain couples TRBV12-3 or TRBV12-4 to TRBJ2-1; 8 bases match TRBD2. The CDR3 length is 14 residues.

This clonotype was seen a handful of times. The chain is built from TRBV10-3 and TRBJ2-1; 13 bases match TRBD2. From germline, CDR1 is ENHRY and CDR2 SYGVKD. The CDR3 sequence is 15 residues long. With V trimmed by 4 bases and J by 7 bases, 4 bases remained unmatched. This CDR3 reads CAISVTSGRVNEQFF. CDR3 coding DNA: TGTGCCATCAGTGTCACTAGCGGGAGGGTTAATGAGCAGTTCTTC.

This clonotype occurred many times. The J gene is TRBJ2-3, the V gene TRBV6-5; TRBD2 might be the D (6 bases). Germline CDR1 and CDR2: MNHEY and SVGAGI. There are 15 residues in the CDR3. V gave up 2 bases and J gave up 1 base, with 10 bases separating them. The CDR3 is CASSYPASGTDTQYF. As DNA, the CDR3 is TGTGCCAGCAGTTACCCCGCTAGCGGCACAGATACGCAGTATTTT.

There are many counts of this clonotype. The chain couples TRBV10-1 to TRBJ1-2; 10 bases agree with TRBD1. V was pared by 2 bases and J by 0 bases, with 0 bases of the junction left unmatched. This CDR3 has 15 residues. The germline V gene has CDR1 WNHNN and CDR2 SYGVQD (reference sequence). CDR3 DNA: TGCGCCAGCAGTGAGGGACAGGGGGCTAACTATGGCTACACCTTC. Its protein is CASSEGQGANYGYTF.

This chain connects TRBV3-1 to TRBJ2-5; 9 bases map to TRBD2. The length of the CDR3 is 16 residues. After removal of 4 bases from V and 6 bases from J, the junction contained 12 bases not matched to a gene. The germline V gene encodes CDR1 LGHDT and CDR2 YNNKEL (reference sequence). CDR3 region: CASSREGREGRQTQYF. Written as DNA, the CDR3 is TGTGCCAGCAGCCGCGAAGGGCGGGAGGGCCGGCAGACCCAGTACTTC.

This clonotype appeared a few times. The chain joins TRBV7-9 to TRBJ1-3; D is undetermined. Trimming stripped 5 bases from V and 3 bases from J, with 8 bases between. Germline V lookup: CDR1 SEHNR, CDR2 FQNEAQ (reference sequence). CDR3 length: 13 amino acids. CDR3 in DNA: TGTGCCAGCAGCGTACAGATTGGAAACACCATATATTTT. It yields the protein CASSVQIGNTIYF.

There are many counts of this clonotype. The V and J genes are TRBV7-9 and TRBJ2-1, with TRBD2 identical over 10 bases. The germline CDR1 and CDR2 sequences are SEHNR and FQNEAQ (reference sequence). The CDR3 is made up of 16 amino acids. Trimming removed 5 bases from V and 7 bases from J; junction bases left unmatched: 11. CDR3 bases: TGTGCCAGCAGCCCCCGCCCGAGACTAGCGGGTAATGAGCAGTTCTTC. Translation gives CASSPRPRLAGNEQFF. The whole variable domain, remainder taken from reference TRBV7-9 and TRBJ2-1, is DTGVSQNPRHKITKRGQNVTFRCDPISEHNRLYWYRQTLGQGPEFLTYFQNEAQLEKSRLLSDRFSAERPKGSFSTLEIQRTEQGDSAMYLCASSPRPRLAGNEQFFGPGTRLTVL.

This clonotype occurred a few times. The chain employs TRBV9 and TRBJ2-2; possible D gene TRBD1, 5 bases. This CDR3 is built from 13 residues. Germline V gene sequence: CDR1 SGDLS, CDR2 YYNGEE. V lost 0 bases, J lost 6 bases, and 6 bases lay in between. The CDR3 loop reads CASSVGGPGELFF. The CDR3, as DNA: TGTGCCAGCAGCGTAGGGGGCCCCGGGGAGCTGTTTTTT. Looking up the rest from reference TRBV9 and TRBJ2-2 gives the full variable domain: DSGVTQTPKHLITATGQRVTLRCSPRSGDLSVYWYQQSLDQGLQFLIQYYNGEERAKGNILERFSAQQFPDLHSELNLSSLELGDSALYFCASSVGGPGELFFGEGSRLTVL.

On this clonotype: A clone one base away is much larger, so this may be a read error. The missing conserved phenylalanine or tryptophan at the end of this CDR3 makes a read error likely. This chain links TRBV5-1 with TRBJ2-7; perhaps TRBD2 as D (6 bases). Trimming removed 1 base at V and 3 bases at J, with 14 bases between. Germline V CDR1 and CDR2: SGHRS, YFSETQ. The length of the CDR3 is 15 residues. The CDR3 reads CASSLSGGGVYEQYL. Here the CDR3 DNA reads TGCGCCAGCAGCTTGAGCGGAGGAGGGGTCTACGAGCAGTACCTC.

This clonotype came up many times. The chain combines TRBV11-2 with TRBJ2-1; no reliable D call. The CDR3 runs 15 residues. The germline V gene has CDR1 SGHAT and CDR2 FQNNGV. V was trimmed by 1 base and J by 8 bases, leaving 15 bases between them. The CDR3 spells CASSLGLYPGDEQFF. The CDR3 coding sequence is TGTGCCAGCAGCTTAGGGCTCTACCCCGGCGATGAGCAGTTCTTC.

In this sample, this clonotype turned up many times. The V call is TRBV19, the J call TRBJ2-2; no reliable D call. The CDR3 extends over 14 amino acids. The ends were cut back, 2 bases at V and 0 bases at J, with 4 bases in the middle. The germline V gene encodes CDR1 LNHDA and CDR2 SQIVND (reference sequence). The CDR3 region has the DNA TGTGCCAGTAGTATACCAGCGAACACCGGGGAGCTGTTTTTT. This codes for CASSIPANTGELFF.

This clonotype showed up many times. The rearrangement links TRBV6-1 to TRBJ2-5; D might be TRBD2 (5 bases). Trimming took 8 bases from V and 4 from J, leaving 11 bases between them. The CDR3 consists of 12 residues. CDR1 and CDR2 (germline): MNHNS, SASEGT. In DNA form, the CDR3 reads TGTGCCAGCGGACTTAGAGCAGAGACCCAGTACTTC. It yields the protein CASGLRAETQYF.

This sequence joins TRBV9 and TRBJ1-2; TRBD1 matches at 9 bases. Looked up from germline, CDR1 is SGDLS and CDR2 is YYNGEE. The V segment lost 0 bases and the J segment 6 bases; nucleotides outside the gene matches: 9. The CDR3 is 16 residues long. CDR3 in DNA: TGTGCCAGCAGCGTAGGCACCGGGACAGGGTACCATGGCTACACCTTC. Its protein product is CASSVGTGTGYHGYTF.

This clonotype was recorded at least ten times. The CDR3 DNA is TGTGCCAGCAGCGGAGAACGGACAGGCACTACCTACAATGAGCAGTTCTTC. This encodes CASSGERTGTTYNEQFF. The chain links TRBV5-6 to TRBJ2-1, with TRBD1 matching 7 bases. The ends lost 4 bases at V and 2 bases at J; junction bases unmatched: 12. CDR1 and CDR2 (germline): SGHDT, YYEEEE. The CDR3 runs 17 residues.

J is TRBJ2-3 and V is TRBV19; 8 bases are shared with TRBD2. The CDR3 loop spans 15 amino acids. Germline V gives CDR1 LNHDA, CDR2 SQIVND (reference sequence). J lost 6 bases, V lost 6 bases, and 11 bases had no gene match. Written as DNA, the CDR3 is TGTGCCAGTAGAGAGGCAAGCGGGAGTACTGATACGCAGTATTTT. It yields the protein CASREASGSTDTQYF.

The V and J genes are TRBV7-8 and TRBJ2-2; possible D gene TRBD1, 6 bases. The CDR3 totals 18 residues. CDR1 and CDR2 (germline): SGHVS, FQNEAQ. The V and J ends lost 0 bases and 3 bases respectively, with 17 bases between them. CDR3 coding DNA: TGTGCCAGCAGCTTAGCGATAAATACAGGGTGGTACACCGGGGAGCTGTTTTTT. This gives the protein CASSLAINTGWYTGELFF. The whole variable domain, filled in from reference TRBV7-8 and TRBJ2-2, reads GAGVSQSPRYKVAKRGQDVALRCDPISGHVSLFWYQQALGQGPEFLTYFQNEAQLDKSGLPSDRFFAERPEGSVSTLKIQRTQQEDSAVYLCASSLAINTGWYTGELFFGEGSRLTVL.

This clonotype turned up a few times. The CDR3 reads CASTDTGESTDTQYF. CDR3 bases: TGTGCCAGTACCGATACGGGGGAGTCAACAGATACGCAGTATTTT. This chain joins TRBV19 and TRBJ2-3; D perhaps matches TRBD2 (6 bases). This CDR3 comprises 15 residues. Germline CDR1 reads LNHDA; CDR2 reads SQIVND (reference sequence). The V end was cut by 7 bases, the J end by 3 bases, with 17 bases between.

This clonotype was detected ten times or more. The V call is TRBV19, the J call TRBJ2-5; D gene uncertain. Trimming removed 5 bases from V and 5 bases from J, with 18 bases in between. Germline assignment: CDR1 LNHDA and CDR2 SQIVND (reference sequence). The CDR3 is made up of 15 amino acids. CDR3 nucleotides: TGTGCCAGTAGTCTATCTCCACACGGGCGGGAGACCCAGTACTTC. It translates to CASSLSPHGRETQYF.

This clonotype was seen repeatedly, ten times or more. The rearrangement links TRBV11-1 to TRBJ2-1, with D uncertain. The CDR3 extends over 11 amino acids. Germline V gives CDR1 SGHAT, CDR2 FQDESV (reference sequence). V was shortened by 2 bases and J by 5 bases, with 1 base between the two germline ends. CDR3 DNA sequence: TGTGCCAGCAGCTTAAACAATGAGCAGTTCTTC. Amino acid sequence: CASSLNNEQFF. Complete variable domain (other parts from reference TRBV11-1 and TRBJ2-1): EAEVAQSPRYKITEKSQAVAFWCDPISGHATLYWYRQILGQGPELLVQFQDESVVDDSQLPKDRFSAERLKGVDSTLKIQPAELGDSAMYLCASSLNNEQFFGPGTRLTVL.

The gene calls are TRBV12-3 or TRBV12-4 and TRBJ1-6; perhaps TRBD1 as D (5 bases). Trimming shortened V by 6 bases and J by 4 bases, and 16 bases separated the two germline ends. The CDR3 contains 16 residues. CDR3 in amino acids: CASSHYAGRYNSPLHF. CDR3 coding DNA: TGTGCCAGCAGCCACTACGCGGGACGGTATAATTCACCCCTCCACTTT.

This clonotype was recorded a few times. This rearrangement joins TRBV24-1 to TRBJ2-3; 12 bases line up with TRBD1. The V and J ends lost 4 bases and 4 bases, in that order; junction bases with no gene match: 8. The CDR3 sequence is 17 residues long. From germline, CDR1 is KGHDR and CDR2 SFDVKD. The CDR3 coding sequence is TGTGCCACCAGTGACCCACCGGGACAGGGGGCTTCAGATACGCAGTATTTT. As protein: CATSDPPGQGASDTQYF.

About this clonotype: Being one base from a much bigger clone, this may be a read error. This chain links TRBV19 with TRBJ2-7, with 7 bases lining up with TRBD2. V shed 5 bases, J shed 4 bases, and the junction held 8 bases outside the gene matches. The CDR3 spans 14 residues. Germline V gene lookup returns CDR1 LNHDA and CDR2 SQIVND (reference sequence). CDR3 nucleotide sequence: TGTGCCAGTAGTCCTTCAGGGAGGGGTTACGAGCAGTACTTC. Translation: CASSPSGRGYEQYF.

This clonotype was seen ten or more times. The CDR3: CASSMTGNGYTF. CDR3 nucleotide sequence: TGTGCCAGCAGTATGACGGGAAATGGCTACACCTTC. This chain connects TRBV27 to TRBJ1-2; D remains ambiguous. This CDR3 spans 12 amino acids. V shed 5 bases and J shed 6 bases, with 10 bases lying between them. Germline loops: CDR1 MNHEY, CDR2 SMNVEV (reference sequence).

A few counts support this clonotype. This chain uses TRBV9 with TRBJ2-3; TRBD1 aligns across 9 bases. The CDR3 length is 18 residues. The germline CDR1 and CDR2 sequences are SGDLS and YYNGEE. J lost 5 bases, V lost 3 bases, and 16 bases had no gene match. In DNA form, the CDR3 reads TGTGCCAGCAGCGCACCTCGAATGAGGGGACAGGGAGGAGATACGCAGTATTTT. This sequence encodes CASSAPRMRGQGGDTQYF.

This clonotype showed up just a few times. The V gene is TRBV5-6, the J gene TRBJ1-5; TRBD1 matches at 9 bases. Germline lookup yields CDR1 SGHDT and CDR2 YYEEEE. V dropped 2 bases and J dropped 3; count of bases not matched to a gene: 12. This CDR3 has 18 amino acids. CDR3 sequence reads: CASSFWGWGQGPNQPQHF. DNA for the CDR3: TGTGCCAGCAGCTTTTGGGGTTGGGGACAGGGCCCCAATCAGCCCCAGCATTTT.

This clonotype was detected many times. The chain couples TRBV30 to TRBJ2-7; 7 bases are shared with TRBD1. Germline trimming cut 0 bases from V and 2 bases from J; bases unmatched to any gene: 4. CDR1 and CDR2 (germline): GTSNPN, SVGIG (reference sequence). CDR3 length: 14 residues. CDR3 sequence: CAWSVRGQTYEQYF. As DNA, the CDR3 is TGTGCCTGGAGTGTAAGGGGGCAGACCTACGAGCAGTACTTC.

The chain has TRBV12-5 and TRBJ2-7; 9 bases align to TRBD1. The trim removed 6 bases at V and 3 bases at J, leaving 9 bases unmatched. There are 15 residues in the CDR3. The V gene's germline CDR1 is LGHNT and CDR2 FRNRAP. CDR3 amino acids: CASGEGQGKNYEQYF. The CDR3 DNA is TGTGCTAGTGGAGAAGGACAGGGGAAAAACTACGAGCAGTACTTC. The full variable domain, rest sourced from reference TRBV12-5 and TRBJ2-7, is DARVTQTPRHKVTEMGQEVTMRCQPILGHNTVFWYRQTMMQGLELLAYFRNRAPLDDSGMPKDRFSAEMPDATLATLKIQPSEPRDSAVYFCASGEGQGKNYEQYFGPGTRLTVT.

The rearrangement links TRBV30 to TRBJ2-3; a possible D gene is TRBD1 (5 bases). Trimming left V 1 base short and J 5 bases short, with 7 bases between. This CDR3 comprises 12 residues. Germline assignment: CDR1 GTSNPN and CDR2 SVGIG (reference sequence). This CDR3 reads CAWSDQGDTQYF. The CDR3 DNA sequence: TGTGCCTGGAGTGACCAGGGAGATACGCAGTATTTT.